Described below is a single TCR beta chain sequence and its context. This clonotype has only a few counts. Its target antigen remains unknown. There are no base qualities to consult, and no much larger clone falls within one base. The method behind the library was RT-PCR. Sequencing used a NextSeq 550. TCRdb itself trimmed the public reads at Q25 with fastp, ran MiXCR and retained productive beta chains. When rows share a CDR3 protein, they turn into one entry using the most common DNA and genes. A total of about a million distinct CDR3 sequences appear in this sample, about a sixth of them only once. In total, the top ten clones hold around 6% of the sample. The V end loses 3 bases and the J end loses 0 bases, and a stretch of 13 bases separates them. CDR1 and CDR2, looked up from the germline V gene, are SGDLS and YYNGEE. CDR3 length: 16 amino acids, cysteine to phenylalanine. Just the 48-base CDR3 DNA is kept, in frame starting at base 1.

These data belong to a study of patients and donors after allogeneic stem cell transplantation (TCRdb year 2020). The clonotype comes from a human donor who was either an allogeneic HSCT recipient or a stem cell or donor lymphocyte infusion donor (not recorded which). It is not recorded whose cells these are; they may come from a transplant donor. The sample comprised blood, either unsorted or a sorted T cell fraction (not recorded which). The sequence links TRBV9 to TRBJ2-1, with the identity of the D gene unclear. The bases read TGTGCCAGCAGCGACCCGCCGCGGAGCTCCTACAATGAGCAGTTCTTC. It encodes CASSDPPRSSYNEQFF.